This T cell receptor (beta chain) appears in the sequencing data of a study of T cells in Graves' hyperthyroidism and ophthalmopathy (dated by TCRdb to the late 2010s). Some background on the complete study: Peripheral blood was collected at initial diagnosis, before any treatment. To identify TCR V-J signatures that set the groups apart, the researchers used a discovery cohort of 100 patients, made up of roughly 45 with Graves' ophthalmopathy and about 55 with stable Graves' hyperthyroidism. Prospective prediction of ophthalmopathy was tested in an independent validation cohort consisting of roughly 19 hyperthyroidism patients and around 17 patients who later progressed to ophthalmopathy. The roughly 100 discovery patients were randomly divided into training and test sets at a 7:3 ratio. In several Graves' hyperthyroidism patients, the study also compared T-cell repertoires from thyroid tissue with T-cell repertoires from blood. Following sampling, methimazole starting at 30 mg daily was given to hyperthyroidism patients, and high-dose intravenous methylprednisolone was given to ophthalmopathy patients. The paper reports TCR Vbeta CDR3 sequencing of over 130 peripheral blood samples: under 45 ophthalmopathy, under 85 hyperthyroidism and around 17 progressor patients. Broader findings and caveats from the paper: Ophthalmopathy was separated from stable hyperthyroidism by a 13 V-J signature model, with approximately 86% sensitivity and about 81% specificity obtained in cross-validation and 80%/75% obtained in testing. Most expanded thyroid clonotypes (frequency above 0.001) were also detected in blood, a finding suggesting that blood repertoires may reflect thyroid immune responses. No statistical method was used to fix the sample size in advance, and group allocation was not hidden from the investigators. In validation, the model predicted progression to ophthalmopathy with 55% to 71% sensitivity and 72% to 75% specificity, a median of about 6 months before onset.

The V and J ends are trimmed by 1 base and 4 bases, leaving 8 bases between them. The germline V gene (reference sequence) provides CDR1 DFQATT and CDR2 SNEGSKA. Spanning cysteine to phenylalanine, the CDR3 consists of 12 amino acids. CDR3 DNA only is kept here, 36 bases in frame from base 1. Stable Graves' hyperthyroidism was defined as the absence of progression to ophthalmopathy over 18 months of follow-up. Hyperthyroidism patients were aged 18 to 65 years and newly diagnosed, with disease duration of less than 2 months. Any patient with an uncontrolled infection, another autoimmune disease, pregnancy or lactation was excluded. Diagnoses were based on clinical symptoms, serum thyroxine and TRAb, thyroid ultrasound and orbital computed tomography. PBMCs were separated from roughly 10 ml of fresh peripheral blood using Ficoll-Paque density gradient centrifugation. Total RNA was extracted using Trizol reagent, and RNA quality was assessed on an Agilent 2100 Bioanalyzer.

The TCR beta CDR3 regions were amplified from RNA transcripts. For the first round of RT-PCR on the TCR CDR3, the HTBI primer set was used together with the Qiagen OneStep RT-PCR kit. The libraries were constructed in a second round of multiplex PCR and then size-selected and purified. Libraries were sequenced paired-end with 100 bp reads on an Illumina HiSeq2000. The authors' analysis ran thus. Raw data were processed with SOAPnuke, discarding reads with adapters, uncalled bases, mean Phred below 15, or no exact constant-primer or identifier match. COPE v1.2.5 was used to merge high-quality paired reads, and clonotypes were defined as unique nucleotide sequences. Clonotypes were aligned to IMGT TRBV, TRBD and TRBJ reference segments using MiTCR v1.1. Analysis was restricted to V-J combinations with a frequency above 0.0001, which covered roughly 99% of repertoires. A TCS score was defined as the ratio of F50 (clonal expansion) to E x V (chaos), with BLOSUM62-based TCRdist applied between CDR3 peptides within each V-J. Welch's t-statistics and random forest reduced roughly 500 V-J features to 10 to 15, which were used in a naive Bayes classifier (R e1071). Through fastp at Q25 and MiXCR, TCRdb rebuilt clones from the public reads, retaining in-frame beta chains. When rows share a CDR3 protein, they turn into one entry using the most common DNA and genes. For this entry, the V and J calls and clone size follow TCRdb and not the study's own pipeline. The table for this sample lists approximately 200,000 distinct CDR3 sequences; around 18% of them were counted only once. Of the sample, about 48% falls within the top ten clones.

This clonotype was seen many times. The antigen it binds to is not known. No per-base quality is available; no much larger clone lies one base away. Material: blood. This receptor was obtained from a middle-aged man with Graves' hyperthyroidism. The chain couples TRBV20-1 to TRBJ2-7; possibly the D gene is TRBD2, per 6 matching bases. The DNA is TGCAGTGCTAGAGTTCGGGAGTACGAGCAGTACTTC. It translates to CSARVREYEQYF.